One and the same sample provided the 19 T cell receptor beta chains below, sequenced in a study of a mutant IDH1 vaccine in newly diagnosed glioma. Clones were sequenced by immunoSEQ multiplex PCR, and TCRdb holds only the in-frame ones, with some missing. The profile shows roughly 40,000 clones, just over 90% of them singletons. No antigen has been identified for these receptors. The time point is: week 5, during vaccination. Vaccination comprised doses that each held 300 ug of mutant IDH1 20-mer peptide, plus topical imiquimod. This material consisted of PBMCs, taken from a glioma patient whose treatment included an IDH1 peptide vaccine. The receptors shown here come from a man aged 50 to 59 with glioma.

The gene calls are TRBV12-5 and TRBJ1-1; maybe TRBD1 (6 bases). The V end was cut by 1 base, the J end by 1 base, with 16 bases between. The CDR3 runs to 17 residues. Germline V lookup: CDR1 LGHNT, CDR2 FRNRAP. CDR3 sequence reads: CASGLDGDNRPNTEAFF. The CDR3 DNA follows: TGTGCTAGTGGTTTGGACGGGGACAACCGTCCGAACACTGAAGCTTTCTTT.

V usage is TRBV19 and J usage is TRBJ2-7; D is uncertain. The V and J ends lost 4 bases and 4 bases respectively, with 8 bases between them. This CDR3 has 12 residues. The germline V gene has CDR1 LNHDA and CDR2 SQIVND (reference sequence). CDR3 coding DNA: TGTGCCAGTAGTAGATGGGGTTACGAGCAGTACTTC. It yields the protein CASSRWGYEQYF. Complete variable domain (other parts from reference TRBV19 and TRBJ2-7): DGGITQSPKYLFRKEGQNVTLSCEQNLNHDAMYWYRQDPGQGLRLIYYSQIVNDFQKGDIAEGYSVSREKKESFPLTVTSAQKNPTAFYLCASSRWGYEQYFGPGTRLTVT.

V and J are TRBV19 and TRBJ1-5; 7 nucleotides match TRBD1. The trim removed 8 bases at V and 9 bases at J, leaving 16 bases unmatched. The CDR3 runs to 15 residues. Germline loops: CDR1 LNHDA, CDR2 SQIVND (reference sequence). CDR3 sequence: CASSLGQHMLWPQHF. The CDR3 coding sequence is TGTGCCAGTTCCCTGGGACAGCACATGCTCTGGCCCCAGCATTTT.

The gene calls are TRBV7-3 and TRBJ2-3, with 10 bases lining up with TRBD2. The CDR3 spans 16 residues. J lost 0 bases, V lost 1 base, and 1 base had no gene match. Germline V gene lookup returns CDR1 SGHTA and CDR2 FQGTGA. The CDR3 region has the DNA TGTGCCAGCAGCTTAAAACTAGCGGGGAGCACAGATACGCAGTATTTT. This encodes CASSLKLAGSTDTQYF.

The J gene is TRBJ1-5, the V gene TRBV28; TRBD1 matches 9 bases. The germline CDR1 and CDR2 sequences are MDHEN and SYDVKM. The CDR3 is 16 residues long. Trimming at V came to 1 base and at J to 3 bases, leaving 4 bases not matched to a gene. DNA for the CDR3: TGTGCCAGCAGTTTATCCGGACAGGGGAACAATCAGCCCCAGCATTTT. Its protein is CASSLSGQGNNQPQHF.

This sequence joins TRBV4-1 and TRBJ2-3, with D perhaps TRBD2 (6 bases). V lost 2 bases to trimming and J lost 0 bases, with 15 bases between them. The length of the CDR3 is 17 residues. The germline V gene encodes CDR1 MGHRA and CDR2 YSYEKL. CDR3 protein: CASSQSGGITSTDTQYF. DNA of the CDR3: TGCGCCAGCAGCCAAAGTGGCGGGATTACTAGCACAGATACGCAGTATTTT.

This rearrangement joins TRBV19 to TRBJ2-2; possibly TRBD1 or TRBD2 for D (5 bases each). The germline gives CDR1 LNHDA, CDR2 SQIVND (reference sequence). V lost 1 base to trimming and J lost 6 bases, with 15 bases between them. The CDR3 has 16 residues. Written as DNA, the CDR3 is TGTGCCAGTAGTATAGTTGGGGGAGTCCTGGCCGGGGAGCTGTTTTTT. It translates to CASSIVGGVLAGELFF.

The chain employs TRBV5-1 and TRBJ1-1, with D maybe TRBD1 (6 bases). Germline V gene data show CDR1 as SGHRS and CDR2 as YFSETQ. The CDR3 sequence is 16 residues long. Trimming left V 4 bases short and J 3 bases short, with 19 bases between. This chain's CDR3 is CASSKNVQGGDTEAFF. CDR3 in DNA: TGCGCCAGCAGCAAGAATGTACAGGGAGGGGACACTGAAGCTTTCTTT.

The genes are TRBV11-2 and TRBJ2-2; no clear D. The length of the CDR3 is 13 residues. Germline V gene data show CDR1 as SGHAT and CDR2 as FQNNGV. V lost 5 bases to trimming and J lost 0 bases, with 4 bases between them. CDR3 protein: CASSRTNTGELFF. CDR3 sequence (DNA): TGTGCCAGCAGCCGAACGAACACCGGGGAGCTGTTTTTT.

The rearrangement joins TRBV7-2 to TRBJ2-5; TRBD2 agrees at 7 bases. CDR3 length equals 15 residues. Trimming at V came to 5 bases and at J to 1 base, leaving 7 bases not matched to a gene. Germline values: CDR1 SGHTA, CDR2 FQGNSA. The CDR3 DNA reads as TGTGCCAGCAGCCCTGGGGGACTACCCCAAGAGACCCAGTACTTC. Its protein is CASSPGGLPQETQYF.

The genes are TRBV4-3 and TRBJ1-2; possibly TRBD1 for D (5 bases). V was shortened by 7 bases and J by 8 bases, with 20 bases between the two germline ends. The CDR3 has 14 residues. The germline gives CDR1 LGHNA, CDR2 YSLEER. In DNA, the CDR3 is TGCGCCAGCACCATGGGCCGGGGGGGTCGCGGCTACACCTTC. Protein: CASTMGRGGRGYTF.

The CDR3 sequence: CASSWDKDQPQHF. CDR3 bases: TGTGCCAGCAGCTGGGACAAAGATCAGCCCCAGCATTTT. This chain connects TRBV7-2 to TRBJ1-5, with a tentative D call TRBD1 (6 bases). Germline V gives CDR1 SGHTA, CDR2 FQGNSA. The CDR3 consists of 13 residues. V was cut by 4 bases and J by 5 bases, with 9 bases left in between. The full variable domain, in which reference TRBV7-2 and TRBJ1-5 provide the parts outside the CDR3, is GAGVSQSPSNKVTEKGKDVELRCDPISGHTALYWYRQSLGQGLEFLIYFQGNSAPDKSGLPSDRFSAERTGGSVSTLTIQRTQQEDSAVYLCASSWDKDQPQHFGDGTRLSIL.

There are a few counts of this clone. This chain links TRBV5-6 with TRBJ1-1; D ambiguous. The CDR3 covers 12 residues. The germline V gene has CDR1 SGHDT and CDR2 YYEEEE. V was cut by 6 bases and J by 5 bases, with 11 bases left in between. As DNA, the CDR3 is TGTGCCAGCACACTCCGACAAACTGAAGCTTTCTTT. This translates into CASTLRQTEAFF.

On this clone itself: An end of the junction differs from the germline gene, which may be a read error. This chain uses TRBV2 with TRBJ2-7; D perhaps matches TRBD2 (5 bases). CDR3 length: 14 amino acids. Germline V CDR1 and CDR2: SNHLY, FYNNEI. The CDR3: CASRDTRGIYEQYF. The CDR3 DNA follows: TGTGCCAGCCGTGATACCAGAGGGATTTACGAGCAGTACTTC.

This chain links TRBV9 with TRBJ1-2; tentatively, D is TRBD1 (5 bases). V was pared by 3 bases and J by 8 bases, with 20 bases between. The CDR3 sequence is 15 residues long. CDR1 and CDR2 (germline): SGDLS, YYNGEE. CDR3 nucleotides: TGTGCCAGCAGCGGGGGGTCACAGTTTGTCGACGGCTACACCTTC. This encodes CASSGGSQFVDGYTF.

The V call is TRBV5-6, the J call TRBJ1-2; weak D call: TRBD1 (6 bases). In germline, CDR1 is SGHDT, CDR2 YYEEEE. V was shortened by 0 bases and J by 4 bases, with 7 bases between the two germline ends. CDR3 length: 13 residues. The DNA of the CDR3 is TGTGCCAGCAGCTTGGGGGGGGCCTATGGCTACACCTTC. The encoded protein is CASSLGGAYGYTF.

The chain combines TRBV15 with TRBJ2-5; 9 bases align to TRBD2. V lost 5 bases and J lost 4; bases outside the gene matches: 5. Germline assignment: CDR1 LNHNV and CDR2 YYDKDF (reference sequence). CDR3 size: 14 residues. The CDR3: CATSWAGGAETQYF. The CDR3 DNA follows: TGTGCCACCAGCTGGGCGGGGGGGGCAGAGACCCAGTACTTC.

The rearrangement joins TRBV7-9 to TRBJ2-5; D is unclear. CDR1 is SEHNR, CDR2 FQNEAQ, per germline (reference sequence). This CDR3 has 14 residues. With 5 bases removed from V and 0 bases from J, the gap between germline ends came to 10 bases. CDR3 sequence: CASSPPGYQETQYF. Written as DNA, the CDR3 is TGTGCCAGCAGCCCACCCGGGTACCAAGAGACCCAGTACTTC.

The J gene is TRBJ1-5, the V gene TRBV2; tentatively, D is TRBD1 (6 bases). CDR3 length: 15 residues. Germline V gene data show CDR1 as SNHLY and CDR2 as FYNNEI. The V gene lost 1 base and the J gene lost 6 bases, with 13 bases spanning the gap. The DNA of the CDR3 is TGTGCCAGCAGTGAAGGAGGGTCACAGGGTCAGCCCCAGCATTTT. Protein sequence: CASSEGGSQGQPQHF.